This T cell receptor beta chain appears in the sequencing data of a study of shared clonotypes between healthy human individuals. This CDR3 contains 16 residues. The germline V gene encodes CDR1 LGHNA and CDR2 YSLEER. V gave up 0 bases and J gave up 0 bases, with 8 bases separating them. Profiling relied on immunoSEQ multiplex PCR, and the TCRdb table lists in-frame clones only, not all of them. The sample carries under 2.5 million clones, 85% to 95% recorded once. Input material: naive CD4+ T cells from PBMCs. Subset of the sample: CD45RA+ positively selected. The receptor was derived from a young man in good health. Some clones in this sample may be carry-over from other donors' samples. This chain connects TRBV4-3 to TRBJ2-2; D remains ambiguous. CDR3 region: CASSQDSHSNTGELFF. The CDR3 nucleotides read TGCGCCAGCAGCCAAGACTCCCACTCGAACACCGGGGAGCTGTTTTTT.